Listed here are 6 T cell receptor beta chains from one sample, sequenced in a study of T cell repertoires in ileal Crohn's disease. Sequencing was performed with immunoSEQ multiplex PCR; in TCRdb, only in-frame clones are kept and a portion is missing. Among 12,000 to 15,000 clones listed, around four fifths were seen once. Specimen: ileal tissue. The receptors were sampled from an adult with Crohn's disease.

The count of this clone is one. One end of the junction is discordant with germline, which a read error may explain. Other DNA sequences from this sample encode an identical CDR3 as well. This chain connects TRBV10-3 to TRBJ1-2, with D possibly being TRBD1 (6 bases). CDR1 and CDR2 (germline): ENHRY, SYGVKD. The CDR3 spans 14 residues. The CDR3 region has the DNA TGCGCCATCAGTGGTACACCCACAGGGTCTGGCTACACCTTC. It specifies CAISGTPTGSGYTF.

The chain carries TRBV6-5 and TRBJ2-3; D call uncertain. In germline, CDR1 is MNHEY, CDR2 SVGAGI. Trimming removed 6 bases at V and 2 bases at J, with 6 bases between. The CDR3 runs 12 residues. CDR3 nucleotides: TGTGCCAGCAGCTCTTACACAGATACGCAGTATTTT. This translates into CASSSYTDTQYF.

The chain is built from TRBV15 and TRBJ1-2, with 7 bases fitting TRBD1. Germline V gene lookup returns CDR1 LNHNV and CDR2 YYDKDF (reference sequence). The CDR3 spans 15 residues. The ends lost 0 bases at V and 6 bases at J; junction bases unmatched: 7. CDR3 nucleotide sequence: TGTGCCACCAGCAGAGATCTCGGAGGGGGCCATGGCTACACCTTC. It translates to CATSRDLGGGHGYTF.

This chain uses TRBV19 with TRBJ1-2; D might be TRBD1 (6 bases). The CDR3 extends over 16 amino acids. V shed 3 bases and J shed 4 bases, with 18 bases lying between them. CDR1 is LNHDA and CDR2 is SQIVND in the germline V gene (reference sequence). CDR3 region: CASSISRDRILYGYTF. CDR3 bases: TGTGCCAGTAGTATCTCCCGAGACAGGATCCTCTATGGCTACACCTTC. Using reference TRBV19 and TRBJ1-2 for the parts outside the CDR3, the full variable domain is DGGITQSPKYLFRKEGQNVTLSCEQNLNHDAMYWYRQDPGQGLRLIYYSQIVNDFQKGDIAEGYSVSREKKESFPLTVTSAQKNPTAFYLCASSISRDRILYGYTFGSGTRLTVV.

In its sample, this clone was seen once. The V and J genes are TRBV19 and TRBJ2-7; 10 bases fit TRBD2. This CDR3 spans 15 amino acids. Germline V lookup: CDR1 LNHDA, CDR2 SQIVND (reference sequence). V shed 6 bases, J shed 2 bases, and the junction held 7 bases outside the gene matches. CDR3 protein: CASRRGTSGTYEQYF. The CDR3 region has the DNA TGTGCCAGTAGACGAGGAACTAGCGGGACCTACGAGCAGTACTTC. Looking up the rest from reference TRBV19 and TRBJ2-7 gives the full variable domain: DGGITQSPKYLFRKEGQNVTLSCEQNLNHDAMYWYRQDPGQGLRLIYYSQIVNDFQKGDIAEGYSVSREKKESFPLTVTSAQKNPTAFYLCASRRGTSGTYEQYFGPGTRLTVT.

In its sample, this clone was seen a few times. The rearrangement joins TRBV14 to TRBJ2-2; D gene unclear. V was cut by 4 bases and J by 5 bases, with 11 bases left in between. Germline V lookup: CDR1 SGHDN, CDR2 FVKESK. This CDR3 has 14 amino acids. The CDR3 protein is CASSLRSLTGELFF. The CDR3 nucleotides read TGTGCCAGCAGCCTGCGTTCTCTTACCGGGGAGCTGTTTTTT.